This is a list of T cell receptor beta chains from one sample in a study of T cells after yellow fever vaccination. A single record per CDR3 protein comes from TCRdb applying MiXCR to the 5' RACE reads. The repertoire holds roughly 310,000 distinct CDR3 sequences, with 8.7% as singletons. The specimen comprised PBMCs, sampled on the day of the first yellow fever vaccination. The receptors come from a man younger than 35 who received the YFV17D yellow fever vaccine. Both conserved end residues are part of each CDR3. The D gene is left open where the match is weak. Size tells how often a clone was seen (once, few, many) or the class of an expanded clone, and some rows leave it out.

V gene: TRBV12-3/TRBV12-4; J gene: TRBJ1-1; clone size: few; D gene: -; CDR3 DNA: TGTGCCAGCAGTTTCTATGCCGGGGGAGCGAACACTGAAGCTTTCTTT; CDR3 protein: CASSFYAGGANTEAFF
V gene: TRBV7-8; J gene: TRBJ1-1; clone size: -; D gene: -; CDR3 DNA: TGTGCCAGCAGCTTAGCTTCCACTGAAGCTTTCTTT; CDR3 protein: CASSLASTEAFF
V gene: TRBV7-2; J gene: TRBJ2-7; clone size: many; D gene: TRBD2; CDR3 DNA: TGTGCCAGCAGTAGCGGGGGGGCAGCGCAGTACTTC; CDR3 protein: CASSSGGAAQYF
V gene: TRBV6-1; J gene: TRBJ1-1; clone size: -; D gene: -; CDR3 DNA: TGTGCCAGCAGTCGCGGGAACACTATGAACACTGAAGCTTTCTTT; CDR3 protein: CASSRGNTMNTEAFF
V gene: TRBV6-2/TRBV6-3; J gene: TRBJ1-3; clone size: many; D gene: -; CDR3 DNA: TGTGCCAGCAGGCCCAGCTCTGGAAACACCATATATTTT; CDR3 protein: CASRPSSGNTIYF
V gene: TRBV12-3/TRBV12-4; J gene: TRBJ2-1; clone size: -; D gene: -; CDR3 DNA: TGTGCCAGCAGTGACACCGTAGCGGCAGGGGGTAGGCATGAGCAGTTCTTC; CDR3 protein: CASSDTVAAGGRHEQFF
V gene: TRBV4-1; J gene: TRBJ1-2; clone size: -; D gene: -; CDR3 DNA: TGCGCCAGCAGCCAAGTAACGACAGCCTATGGCTACACCTTC; CDR3 protein: CASSQVTTAYGYTF
V gene: TRBV3-1; J gene: TRBJ1-1; clone size: few; D gene: -; CDR3 DNA: TGTGCCAGCAGCCATTGGCGGCGGGGGCAGAACACTGAAGCTTTCTTT; CDR3 protein: CASSHWRRGQNTEAFF
V gene: TRBV5-1; J gene: TRBJ2-1; clone size: -; D gene: TRBD2; CDR3 DNA: TGCGCCAGCAGCCTTTTAGTTGGGACTACTGCGGATGAGCAGTTCTTC; CDR3 protein: CASSLLVGTTADEQFF
V gene: TRBV12-3/TRBV12-4; J gene: TRBJ1-1; clone size: few; D gene: -; CDR3 DNA: TGTGCCAGCAACCCCTTAGTTTTTAGGGCCCCCACTGAAGCTTTCTTT; CDR3 protein: CASNPLVFRAPTEAFF
V gene: TRBV2; J gene: TRBJ2-7; clone size: few; D gene: -; CDR3 DNA: TGTGCCAGCAGTGACCCCCTGGGTGAGCAGTACTTC; CDR3 protein: CASSDPLGEQYF
V gene: TRBV7-7; J gene: TRBJ2-1; clone size: many; D gene: -; CDR3 DNA: TGTGCCAGCAGCTTATCTAAGCATGAGCAGTTCTTC; CDR3 protein: CASSLSKHEQFF
V gene: TRBV5-1; J gene: TRBJ2-7; clone size: -; D gene: -; CDR3 DNA: TGCGCCAGCAGCTTGGAATCCCCGACCTACGAGCAGTACTTC; CDR3 protein: CASSLESPTYEQYF
V gene: TRBV11-1; J gene: TRBJ2-1; clone size: few; D gene: TRBD2; CDR3 DNA: TGTGCCAGCAGCTTAAGGGTCGGGACTAGCGGGGAAAGAAGATACAATGAGCAGTTCTTC; CDR3 protein: CASSLRVGTSGERRYNEQFF
V gene: TRBV19; J gene: TRBJ1-5; clone size: few; D gene: -; CDR3 DNA: TGTGCCAGTAGTATAGTCGGTGGTCAGCCCCAGCATTTT; CDR3 protein: CASSIVGGQPQHF
V gene: TRBV6-2/TRBV6-3; J gene: TRBJ2-3; clone size: -; D gene: TRBD2; CDR3 DNA: TGTGCCAGCAGGAGCCAACCTTTCAGGCGGGGACTAGCGGGGTATACAGATACGCAGTATTTT; CDR3 protein: CASRSQPFRRGLAGYTDTQYF
V gene: TRBV30; J gene: TRBJ1-1; clone size: -; D gene: -; CDR3 DNA: TGTGCCTGGATGAGAGGGGCGAAAACTGAAGCTTTCTTT; CDR3 protein: CAWMRGAKTEAFF
V gene: TRBV12-3/TRBV12-4; J gene: TRBJ2-4; clone size: -; D gene: -; CDR3 DNA: TGTGCCAGCAGCCCCCCCATGGCAGGTGACATTCAGTACTTC; CDR3 protein: CASSPPMAGDIQYF
V gene: TRBV9; J gene: TRBJ2-1; clone size: -; D gene: TRBD1; CDR3 DNA: TGTGCCAGCAGCGTAGAAGACTCCGGGACAGCTACATCGAGCTCCTACAATGAGCAGTTCTTC; CDR3 protein: CASSVEDSGTATSSSYNEQFF
V gene: TRBV5-1; J gene: TRBJ1-2; clone size: -; D gene: TRBD1; CDR3 DNA: TGCGCCAGCAGAGGGGACGGGACAGCCTATGGCTACACCTTC; CDR3 protein: CASRGDGTAYGYTF
V gene: TRBV6-2/TRBV6-3; J gene: TRBJ2-3; clone size: few; D gene: -; CDR3 DNA: TGTGCCAGCAGTTCCAAAAGCACAGATACGCAGTATTTT; CDR3 protein: CASSSKSTDTQYF
V gene: TRBV6-1; J gene: TRBJ2-7; clone size: few; D gene: -; CDR3 DNA: TGTGCCAGCAGTCGATTGTCCGCGGGTTCCGAGCAGTACTTC; CDR3 protein: CASSRLSAGSEQYF
V gene: TRBV12-5; J gene: TRBJ2-7; clone size: -; D gene: -; CDR3 DNA: TGTGTTAGTGGTTTGGGGTACGAGCAGTACTTC; CDR3 protein: CVSGLGYEQYF
V gene: TRBV4-2; J gene: TRBJ2-2; clone size: few; D gene: -; CDR3 DNA: TGTGCCAGCAGCCAAGATGAGGGGTTCAACACCGGGGAGCTGTTTTTT; CDR3 protein: CASSQDEGFNTGELFF
V gene: TRBV20-1; J gene: TRBJ1-2; clone size: few; D gene: -; CDR3 DNA: TGCAGTGCTACCACACAGGGTAACTATGGCTACACCTTC; CDR3 protein: CSATTQGNYGYTF
V gene: TRBV6-1; J gene: TRBJ2-4; clone size: few; D gene: -; CDR3 DNA: TGTGCCTGCGAAATGAGGGGCAAAAACATTCAGTACTTC; CDR3 protein: CACEMRGKNIQYF
V gene: TRBV3-1; J gene: TRBJ2-7; clone size: -; D gene: -; CDR3 DNA: TGTGCCTCCAGCCCCTTTCTGAGGGGTTCTCGTACGAGTGAGCAGTACTTC; CDR3 protein: CASSPFLRGSRTSEQYF
V gene: TRBV5-6; J gene: TRBJ1-1; clone size: -; D gene: -; CDR3 DNA: TGTGCCAGCAGCTTCAGGGAGAATGAAGCTTTCTTT; CDR3 protein: CASSFRENEAFF
V gene: TRBV7-6; J gene: TRBJ1-1; clone size: many; D gene: TRBD1; CDR3 DNA: TGTGCCAGCAGTCAACAGGGGACCACTGAAGCTTTCTTT; CDR3 protein: CASSQQGTTEAFF
V gene: TRBV5-6; J gene: TRBJ1-6; clone size: -; D gene: -; CDR3 DNA: TGTGCCAGCAGCTTGGACCTCCCCTCCTATAATTCACCCCTCCACTTT; CDR3 protein: CASSLDLPSYNSPLHF